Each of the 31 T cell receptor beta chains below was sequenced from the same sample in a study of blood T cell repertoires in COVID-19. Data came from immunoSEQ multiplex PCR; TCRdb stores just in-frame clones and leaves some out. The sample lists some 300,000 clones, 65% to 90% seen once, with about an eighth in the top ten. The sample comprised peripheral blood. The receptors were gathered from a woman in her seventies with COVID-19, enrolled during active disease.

CDR3 bases: TGTGCCAGCAGCTCATCGGGGGGGCTGCTCTACAATGAGCAGTTCTTC. Translated, it gives CASSSSGGLLYNEQFF. The rearrangement joins TRBV7-2 to TRBJ2-1; 8 bases are a match to TRBD2. Trimming removed 4 bases from V and 3 bases from J; junction bases left unmatched: 8. Germline V lookup: CDR1 SGHTA, CDR2 FQGNSA. The CDR3 length is 16 residues.

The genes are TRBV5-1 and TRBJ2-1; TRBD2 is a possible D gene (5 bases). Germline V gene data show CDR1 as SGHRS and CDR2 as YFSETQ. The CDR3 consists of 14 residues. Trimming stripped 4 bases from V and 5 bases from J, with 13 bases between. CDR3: CASSPERVHNEQFF. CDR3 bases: TGCGCCAGCAGCCCAGAGAGGGTCCACAATGAGCAGTTCTTC.

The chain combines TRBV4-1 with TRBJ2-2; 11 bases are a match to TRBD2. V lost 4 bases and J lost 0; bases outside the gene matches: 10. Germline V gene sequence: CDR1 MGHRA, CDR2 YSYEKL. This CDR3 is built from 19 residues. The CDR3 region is CASSPAPGLAVPNTGELFF. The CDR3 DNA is TGCGCCAGCAGCCCAGCCCCGGGACTAGCGGTACCGAACACCGGGGAGCTGTTTTTT.

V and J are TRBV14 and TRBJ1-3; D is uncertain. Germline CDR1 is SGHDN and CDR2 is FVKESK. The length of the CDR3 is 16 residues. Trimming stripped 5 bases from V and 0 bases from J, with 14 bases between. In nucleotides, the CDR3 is TGTGCCAGCAGCGCTCAACAGAGAAGCTCTGGAAACACCATATATTTT. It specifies CASSAQQRSSGNTIYF.

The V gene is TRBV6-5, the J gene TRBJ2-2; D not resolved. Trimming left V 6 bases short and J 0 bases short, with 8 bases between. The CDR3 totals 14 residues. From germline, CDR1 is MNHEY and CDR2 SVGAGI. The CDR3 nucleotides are TGTGCCAGCAGGTTATCCGCGAACACCGGGGAGCTGTTTTTT. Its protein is CASRLSANTGELFF.

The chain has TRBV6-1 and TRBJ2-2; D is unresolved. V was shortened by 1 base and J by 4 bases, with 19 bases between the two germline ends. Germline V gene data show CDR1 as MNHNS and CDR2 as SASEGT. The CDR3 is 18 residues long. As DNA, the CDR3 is TGTGCCAGCAGTGAAGATTCCCTGGTTGGGCGTCGCACCGGGGAGCTGTTTTTT. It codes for CASSEDSLVGRRTGELFF.

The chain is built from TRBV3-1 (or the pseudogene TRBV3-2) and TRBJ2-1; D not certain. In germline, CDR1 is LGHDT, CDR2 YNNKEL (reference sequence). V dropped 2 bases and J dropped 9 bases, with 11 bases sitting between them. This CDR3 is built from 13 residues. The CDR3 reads CASSQRERGEQFF. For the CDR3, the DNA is TGTGCCAGCAGCCAACGAGAGCGAGGTGAGCAGTTCTTC.

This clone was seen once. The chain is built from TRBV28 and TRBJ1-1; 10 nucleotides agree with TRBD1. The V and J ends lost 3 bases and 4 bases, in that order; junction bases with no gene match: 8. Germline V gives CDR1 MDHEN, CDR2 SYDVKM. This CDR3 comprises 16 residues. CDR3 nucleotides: TGTGCCAGCAGTTTCCCGTCTAGGACAGGGGGCACTGAAGCTTTCTTT. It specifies CASSFPSRTGGTEAFF.

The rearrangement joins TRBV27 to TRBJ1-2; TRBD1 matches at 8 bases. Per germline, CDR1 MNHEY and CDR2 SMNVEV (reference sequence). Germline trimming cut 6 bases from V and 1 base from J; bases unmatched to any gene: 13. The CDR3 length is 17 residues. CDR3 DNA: TGTGCCAGCAGCCACGCCCGCCCAGGGGGCTTTAACTATGGCTACACCTTC. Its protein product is CASSHARPGGFNYGYTF.

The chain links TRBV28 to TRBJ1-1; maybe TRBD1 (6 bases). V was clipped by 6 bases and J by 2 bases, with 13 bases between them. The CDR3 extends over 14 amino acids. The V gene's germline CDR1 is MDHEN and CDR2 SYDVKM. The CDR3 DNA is TGTGCCAGCAGCCCTTCGGACAGTAACACTGAAGCTTTCTTT. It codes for CASSPSDSNTEAFF.

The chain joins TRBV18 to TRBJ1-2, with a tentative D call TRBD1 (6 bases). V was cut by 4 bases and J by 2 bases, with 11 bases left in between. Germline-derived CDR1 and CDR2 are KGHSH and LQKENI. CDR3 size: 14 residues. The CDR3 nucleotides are TGTGCCAGCTCACATACGGACAGCAACTATGGCTACACCTTC. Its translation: CASSHTDSNYGYTF. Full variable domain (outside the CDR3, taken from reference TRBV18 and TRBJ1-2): NAGVMQNPRHLVRRRGQEARLRCSPMKGHSHVYWYRQLPEEGLKFMVYLQKENIIDESGMPKERFSAEFPKEGPSILRIQQVVRGDSAAYFCASSHTDSNYGYTFGSGTRLTVV.

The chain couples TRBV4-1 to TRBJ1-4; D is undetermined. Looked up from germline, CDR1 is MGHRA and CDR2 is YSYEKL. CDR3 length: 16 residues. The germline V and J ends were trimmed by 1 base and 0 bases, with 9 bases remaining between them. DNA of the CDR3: TGCGCCAGCAGCCAAGGGGTAGCTGCAACTAATGAAAAACTGTTTTTT. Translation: CASSQGVAATNEKLFF.

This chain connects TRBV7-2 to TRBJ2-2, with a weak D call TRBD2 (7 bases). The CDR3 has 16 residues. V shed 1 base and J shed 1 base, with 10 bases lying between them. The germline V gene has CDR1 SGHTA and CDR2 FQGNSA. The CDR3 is CASSLGGGRNTGELFF. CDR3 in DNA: TGTGCCAGCAGCTTAGGCGGGGGCCGGAACACCGGGGAGCTGTTTTTT.

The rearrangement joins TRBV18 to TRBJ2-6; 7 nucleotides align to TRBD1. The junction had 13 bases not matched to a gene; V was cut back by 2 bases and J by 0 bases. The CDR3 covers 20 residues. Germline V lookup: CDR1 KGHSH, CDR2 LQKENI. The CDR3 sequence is CASSPNMNRGLFSGANVLTF. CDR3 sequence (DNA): TGTGCCAGCTCACCAAACATGAACAGGGGCCTCTTCTCTGGGGCCAACGTCCTGACTTTC.

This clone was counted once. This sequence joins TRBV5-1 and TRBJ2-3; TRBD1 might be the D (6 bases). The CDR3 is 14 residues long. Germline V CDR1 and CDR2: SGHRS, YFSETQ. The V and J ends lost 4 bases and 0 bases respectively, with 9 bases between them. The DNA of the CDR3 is TGCGCCAGCAGCAACAGGGTCAGCACAGATACGCAGTATTTT. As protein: CASSNRVSTDTQYF.

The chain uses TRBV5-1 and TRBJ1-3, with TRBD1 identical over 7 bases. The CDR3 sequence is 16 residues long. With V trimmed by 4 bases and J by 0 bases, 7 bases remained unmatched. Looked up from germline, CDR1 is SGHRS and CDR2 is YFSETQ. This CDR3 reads CASSVTGQISGNTIYF. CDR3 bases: TGCGCCAGCAGCGTTACGGGACAGATCTCTGGAAACACCATATATTTT. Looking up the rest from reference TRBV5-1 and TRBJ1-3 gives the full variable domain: KAGVTQTPRYLIKTRGQQVTLSCSPISGHRSVSWYQQTPGQGLQFLFEYFSETQRNKGNFPGRFSGRQFSNSRSEMNVSTLELGDSALYLCASSVTGQISGNTIYFGEGSWLTVV.

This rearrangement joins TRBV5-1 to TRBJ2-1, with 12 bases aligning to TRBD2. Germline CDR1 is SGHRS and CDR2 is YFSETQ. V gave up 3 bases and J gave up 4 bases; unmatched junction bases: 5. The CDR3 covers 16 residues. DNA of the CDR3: TGCGCCAGCAGCTGGACTAGCGGGGAAATATACAATGAGCAGTTCTTC. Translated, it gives CASSWTSGEIYNEQFF.

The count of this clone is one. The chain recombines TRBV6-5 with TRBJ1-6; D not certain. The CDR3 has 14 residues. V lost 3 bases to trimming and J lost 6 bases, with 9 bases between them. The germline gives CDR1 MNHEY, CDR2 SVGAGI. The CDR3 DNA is TGTGCCAGCAGTTATGGACTCCCTAATTCACCCCTCCACTTT. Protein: CASSYGLPNSPLHF.

This CDR3 reads CASSLMGQGAMGGTDTQYF. CDR3 DNA sequence: TGTGCCAGCAGCTTAATGGGGCAGGGGGCTATGGGAGGTACAGATACGCAGTATTTT. V gene TRBV11-2 combines with J gene TRBJ2-3; the match to TRBD1 covers 8 bases. The CDR3 length is 19 residues. The V and J ends lost 2 bases and 3 bases, in that order; junction bases with no gene match: 16. Germline V gene sequence: CDR1 SGHAT, CDR2 FQNNGV.

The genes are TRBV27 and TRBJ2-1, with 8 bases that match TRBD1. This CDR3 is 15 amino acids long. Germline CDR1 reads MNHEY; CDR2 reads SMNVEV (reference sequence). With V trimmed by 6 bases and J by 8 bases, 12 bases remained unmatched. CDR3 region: CASRLWTGSVDEQFF. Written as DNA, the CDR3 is TGTGCCAGCAGACTTTGGACAGGGTCAGTTGATGAGCAGTTCTTC.

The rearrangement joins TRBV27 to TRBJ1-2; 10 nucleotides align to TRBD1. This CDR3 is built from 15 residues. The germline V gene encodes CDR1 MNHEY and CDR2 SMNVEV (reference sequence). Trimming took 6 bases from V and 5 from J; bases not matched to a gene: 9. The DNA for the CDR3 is TGTGCCAGCAGCCCCAGGACAGGGGGGGGTTATGGCTACACCTTC. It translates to CASSPRTGGGYGYTF.

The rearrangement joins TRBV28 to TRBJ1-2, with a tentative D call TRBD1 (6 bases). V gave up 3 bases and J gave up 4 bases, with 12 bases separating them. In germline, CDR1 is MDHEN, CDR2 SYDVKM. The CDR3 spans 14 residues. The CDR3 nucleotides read TGTGCCAGCAGTTTGAGTAGGGGGTTCTATGGCTACACCTTC. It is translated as CASSLSRGFYGYTF.

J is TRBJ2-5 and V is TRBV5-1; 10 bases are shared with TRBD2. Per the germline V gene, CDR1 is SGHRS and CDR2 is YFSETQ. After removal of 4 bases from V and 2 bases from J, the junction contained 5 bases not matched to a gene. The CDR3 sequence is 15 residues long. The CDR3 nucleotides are TGCGCCAGCAGCCCCGCTAGCGGGGGACAAGAGACCCAGTACTTC. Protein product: CASSPASGGQETQYF. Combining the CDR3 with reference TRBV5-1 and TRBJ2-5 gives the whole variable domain KAGVTQTPRYLIKTRGQQVTLSCSPISGHRSVSWYQQTPGQGLQFLFEYFSETQRNKGNFPGRFSGRQFSNSRSEMNVSTLELGDSALYLCASSPASGGQETQYFGPGTRLLVL.

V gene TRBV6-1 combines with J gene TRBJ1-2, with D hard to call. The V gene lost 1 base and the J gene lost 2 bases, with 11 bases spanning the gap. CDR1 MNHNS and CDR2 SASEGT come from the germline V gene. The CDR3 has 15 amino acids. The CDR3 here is CASSEESTENYGYTF. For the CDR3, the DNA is TGTGCCAGCAGTGAAGAGTCAACGGAGAACTATGGCTACACCTTC.

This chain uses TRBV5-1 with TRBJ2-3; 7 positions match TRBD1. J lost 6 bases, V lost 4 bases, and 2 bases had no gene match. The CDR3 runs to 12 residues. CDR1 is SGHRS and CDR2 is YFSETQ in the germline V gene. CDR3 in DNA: TGCGCCAGCAGCCCGGACAGGGATACGCAGTATTTT. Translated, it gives CASSPDRDTQYF.

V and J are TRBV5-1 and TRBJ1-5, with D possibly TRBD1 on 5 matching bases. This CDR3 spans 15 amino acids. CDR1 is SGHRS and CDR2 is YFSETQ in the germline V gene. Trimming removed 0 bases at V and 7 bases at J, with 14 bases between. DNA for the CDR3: TGCGCCAGCAGCTTGGGGGAGGGGAGGGGACAGCCCCAGCATTTT. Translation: CASSLGEGRGQPQHF. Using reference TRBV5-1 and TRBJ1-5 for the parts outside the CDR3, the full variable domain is KAGVTQTPRYLIKTRGQQVTLSCSPISGHRSVSWYQQTPGQGLQFLFEYFSETQRNKGNFPGRFSGRQFSNSRSEMNVSTLELGDSALYLCASSLGEGRGQPQHFGDGTRLSIL.

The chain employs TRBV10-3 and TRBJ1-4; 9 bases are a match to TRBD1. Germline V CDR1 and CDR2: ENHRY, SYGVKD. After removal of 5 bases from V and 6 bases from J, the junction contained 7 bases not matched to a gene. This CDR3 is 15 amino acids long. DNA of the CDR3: TGTGCCATCAGTAGCCCGGGACAGGGTGATGAAAAACTGTTTTTT. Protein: CAISSPGQGDEKLFF.

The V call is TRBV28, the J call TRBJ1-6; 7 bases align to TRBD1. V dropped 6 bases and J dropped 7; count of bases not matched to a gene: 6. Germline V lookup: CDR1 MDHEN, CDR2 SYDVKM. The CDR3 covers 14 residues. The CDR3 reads CASRGDRENSPLHF. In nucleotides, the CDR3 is TGTGCCAGCAGGGGAGACAGGGAAAATTCACCCCTCCACTTT.

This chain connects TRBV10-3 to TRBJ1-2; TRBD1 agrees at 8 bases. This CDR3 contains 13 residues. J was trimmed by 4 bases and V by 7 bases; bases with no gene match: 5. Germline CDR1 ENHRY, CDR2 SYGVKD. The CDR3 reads CAITPDRAYGYTF. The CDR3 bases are TGTGCCATCACCCCGGACAGGGCCTATGGCTACACCTTC.

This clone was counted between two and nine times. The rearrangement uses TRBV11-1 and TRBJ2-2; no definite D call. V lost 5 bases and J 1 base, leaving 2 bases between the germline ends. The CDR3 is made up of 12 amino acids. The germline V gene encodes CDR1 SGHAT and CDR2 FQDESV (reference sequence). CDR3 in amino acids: CASSRNTGELFF. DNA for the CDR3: TGTGCCAGCAGCCGGAACACCGGGGAGCTGTTTTTT.

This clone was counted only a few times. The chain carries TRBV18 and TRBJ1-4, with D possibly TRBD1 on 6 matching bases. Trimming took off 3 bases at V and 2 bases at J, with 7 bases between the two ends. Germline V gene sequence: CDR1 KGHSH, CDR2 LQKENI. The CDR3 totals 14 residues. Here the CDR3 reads CASSPTGTNEKLFF. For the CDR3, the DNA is TGTGCCAGCTCACCTACAGGGACTAATGAAAAACTGTTTTTT.